Listed below are T cell receptor beta chains from one sample, sequenced in a study of shared clonotypes between healthy human individuals. TCRdb's copy holds only in-frame clones and misses some; the assay was immunoSEQ multiplex PCR. The data show 450,000 to 500,000 clones, with over 75% seen just once and 12% held by the top ten. The sequenced sample was PBMCs. The receptors shown here come from a middle-aged woman in good health. Some clones in this sample may be carry-over from other donors' samples. Both conserved end residues are part of each CDR3. D genes are given only for firm matches. Rows give clone size only sometimes, using once, few, many, or a class for an expanded clone.

V	length	D	size	J	DNA	CDR3
TRBV7-6	17	TRBD2	.	TRBJ2-3	TGTGCCAGCAGCTCCCCGACTAGCGGGAGCGGAGTAGATACGCAGTATTTT	CASSSPTSGSGVDTQYF
TRBV7-9	17	.	.	TRBJ2-4	TGTGCCAGCAGCTTGGGTTTAGGCTCTCTGGCCAAAAACATTCAGTACTTC	CASSLGLGSLAKNIQYF
TRBV7-9	15	TRBD1	few	TRBJ1-4	TGTGCCAGCAGCTCGACAGGGTTCCTGTCTGAAAAACTGTTTTTT	CASSSTGFLSEKLFF
TRBV6-1	14	TRBD1	.	TRBJ2-3	TGTGCCAGCAGTGCGGACAGGGGCGCAGATACGCAGTATTTT	CASSADRGADTQYF
TRBV28	15	TRBD2	.	TRBJ2-7	TGTTCCAGCACCATAGCGGGAGTTGTATCCTACGAGCAGTACTTC	CSSTIAGVVSYEQYF
TRBV4-3	16	TRBD1	.	TRBJ2-7	TGCGCCAGCAGCCTAGGGACAGCGATTAGTGTCTACGAGCAGTACTTC	CASSLGTAISVYEQYF
TRBV11-2	17	TRBD1	.	TRBJ1-1	TGTGCCAGCAGCTTAGGGCGCCGGACAGGTTTGAACACTGAAGCTTTCTTT	CASSLGRRTGLNTEAFF
TRBV6-5	14	.	few	TRBJ2-1	TGTGCCAGCAGGGGACCGAGCTCCTACAATGAGCAGTTCTTC	CASRGPSSYNEQFF
TRBV5-1	14	TRBD2	once	TRBJ2-7	TGCGCCAGCAGCACTAGCGGGGGTAACTACGAGCAGTACTTC	CASSTSGGNYEQYF
TRBV2	15	.	.	TRBJ2-7	TGTGCCAGCAGTGGGGACACTGGAGCTTTGGTCGAGCAGTACTTC	CASSGDTGALVEQYF
TRBV28	15	.	.	TRBJ1-2	TGTGCCAGCAGTATCGGGACCCGGGTGTACTATGGCTACACCTTC	CASSIGTRVYYGYTF
TRBV28	13	.	few	TRBJ1-3	TGTGCCAGCAGTACTTCCGGGAAAAACACCATATATTTT	CASSTSGKNTIYF
TRBV7-7	16	.	once	TRBJ2-2	TGTGCCAGCAGCTTAACCGGGACTCCTAGCACCGGGGAGCTGTTTTTT	CASSLTGTPSTGELFF
TRBV5-6	14	.	.	TRBJ1-2	TGTGCCAGCAGCTTGGCAGGGGTGGCCTATGGCTACACCTTC	CASSLAGVAYGYTF
TRBV5-1	14	.	.	TRBJ1-1	TGCGCCAGCAGCTTGGATGGGGTATCCACTGAAGCTTTCTTT	CASSLDGVSTEAFF
TRBV28	15	.	.	TRBJ2-4	TGTGCCAGCAGTTTAGACTCCTTAGCCAAAAACATTCAGTACTTC	CASSLDSLAKNIQYF
TRBV11-2	15	.	.	TRBJ1-2	TGTGCCAGCACCCCATGGGCAGATTATCCCTATGGCTACACCTTC	CASTPWADYPYGYTF
TRBV29-1	14	.	once	TRBJ2-2	TGCAGCGTTGAAGTACAGACGAACACCGGGGAGCTGTTTTTT	CSVEVQTNTGELFF
TRBV7-9	13	TRBD1	.	TRBJ2-7	TGTGCCAGCAGCTCGTGGACAGGGGGCGAGCAGTACTTC	CASSSWTGGEQYF
TRBV27	13	.	.	TRBJ2-1	TGTGCCAGCAGTAGACCGGACTACAATGAGCAGTTCTTC	CASSRPDYNEQFF
TRBV9	13	TRBD1	.	TRBJ1-1	TGTGCCAGCAGGAGCCAGGGGGGCACTGAAGCTTTCTTT	CASRSQGGTEAFF
TRBV7-2	13	.	.	TRBJ1-5	TGTGCCAGCAGCTCCCAGGGCAATCAGCCCCAGCATTTT	CASSSQGNQPQHF
TRBV30	13	.	.	TRBJ1-2	TGTGCCTGGTCCGGTCGGGGTCTCTATGGCTACACCTTC	CAWSGRGLYGYTF
TRBV2	14	.	once	TRBJ1-4	TGTGCCAGCATGGGGGGGCTGGTTAATGAAAAACTGTTTTTT	CASMGGLVNEKLFF
TRBV28	14	.	.	TRBJ2-6	TGTGCCAGCAGTTTAACTTCCGGGGCCAACGTCCTGACTTTC	CASSLTSGANVLTF
TRBV5-1	13	.	.	TRBJ2-2	TGCGCCAGCAGCCCCTCGAACACCGGGGAGCTGTTTTTT	CASSPSNTGELFF
TRBV5-5	14	.	once	TRBJ2-7	TGTGCCAGCAGCTCGTTGACAAGCTCCTACGAGCAGTACTTC	CASSSLTSSYEQYF
TRBV2	14	.	.	TRBJ1-4	TGTGCCAGCAGTGGGAGGATTCTAAATGAAAAACTGTTTTTT	CASSGRILNEKLFF
TRBV7-2	15	.	once	TRBJ1-3	TGTGCCAGCAGCTTAGCGTACGGCTCTGGAAACACCATATATTTT	CASSLAYGSGNTIYF
TRBV28	15	.	once	TRBJ2-7	TGTGCCAGCAGTATTTCGGGACGGGTATCCTACGAGCAGTACTTC	CASSISGRVSYEQYF
TRBV10-3	11	.	.	TRBJ2-3	TGTGCCATCAGTGGAGGGGATACGCAGTATTTT	CAISGGDTQYF
TRBV2	11	.	many	TRBJ2-7	TGTGCCAGCAGTGAACCAAAGGAGCAGTACTTC	CASSEPKEQYF
TRBV6-5	15	TRBD1	.	TRBJ2-1	TGTGCCAGCAACCGATTAGGGGGCGCAGGAAATGAGCAGTTCTTC	CASNRLGGAGNEQFF
TRBV28	12	.	.	TRBJ2-7	TGTGCCAGCAGTTTAGGAGCCCTAGGGCAGTACTTC	CASSLGALGQYF
TRBV19	14	.	.	TRBJ2-2	TGTGCCAGTAGTATACAGCGGAACACCGGGGAGCTGTTTTTT	CASSIQRNTGELFF